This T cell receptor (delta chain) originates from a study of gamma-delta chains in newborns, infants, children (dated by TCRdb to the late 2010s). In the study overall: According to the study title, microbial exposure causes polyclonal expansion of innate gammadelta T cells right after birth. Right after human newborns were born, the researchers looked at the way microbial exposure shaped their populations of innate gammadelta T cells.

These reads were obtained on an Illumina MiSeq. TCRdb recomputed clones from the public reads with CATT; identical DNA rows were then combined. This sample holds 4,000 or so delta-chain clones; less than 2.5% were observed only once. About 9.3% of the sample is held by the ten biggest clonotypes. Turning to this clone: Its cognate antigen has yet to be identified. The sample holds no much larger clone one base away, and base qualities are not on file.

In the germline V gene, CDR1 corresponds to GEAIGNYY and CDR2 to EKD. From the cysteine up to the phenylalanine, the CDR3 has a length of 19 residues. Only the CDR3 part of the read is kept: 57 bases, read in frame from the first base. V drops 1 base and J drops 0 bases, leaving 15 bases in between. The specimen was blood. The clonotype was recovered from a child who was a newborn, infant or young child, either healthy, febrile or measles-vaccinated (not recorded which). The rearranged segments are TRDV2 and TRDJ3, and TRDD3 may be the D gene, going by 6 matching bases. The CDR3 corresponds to CACDTLGGQSSWDTRQMFF. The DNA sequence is TGTGCCTGTGACACGCTTGGGGGCCAGAGCTCCTGGGACACCCGACAGATGTTTTTC.